This T cell receptor (beta chain) comes out of a study of neurological immune-mediated disorders. This clonotype was seen a handful of times. The junction departs from germline at one end; a sequencing error may be responsible. TCRdb reprocessed the 5' RACE reads via MiXCR and lists one record per CDR3 protein. The sample has 60,000 to 80,000 distinct CDR3 sequences, around 4.8% seen once. CDR1 is DFQATT, CDR2 SNEGSKA, per germline (reference sequence). The CDR3 covers 14 residues. Sequenced material: PBMCs. This chain uses TRBV20-1 with TRBJ1-5, with TRBD1 identical over 7 bases. The TCR sequence derives from a woman aged 45-60 years with multiple sclerosis. DNA for the CDR3: TGCAGTGCTAGGGAGGAGGGGGCAAGACAGCCCCAGAATTTT. Its translation is CSAREEGARQPQNF.